What follows are 4 T cell receptor beta chains derived from one specimen sequenced in a study of blood T cell repertoires in COVID-19. TCRdb's copy holds only in-frame clones and misses some; the assay was immunoSEQ multiplex PCR. This sample has about 130,000 clones; approximately 83% occur once, and the top ten carry approximately 20%. Sample: peripheral blood. Receptors originate from a woman aged 45-65 years who had recovered from COVID-19.

This chain uses TRBV6-1 with TRBJ1-2; D is uncertain. The V gene's germline CDR1 is MNHNS and CDR2 SASEGT. Trimming pared 1 base from V and 3 bases from J, leaving 6 bases between. This CDR3 has 13 residues. The DNA for the CDR3 is TGTGCCAGCAGTGAAGACTTCGACTATGGCTACACCTTC. Amino acid sequence: CASSEDFDYGYTF.

The table lists this clone with a count of one. The rearrangement uses TRBV15 and TRBJ2-1; tentative D call: TRBD1 (5 bases). Trimming removed 5 bases from V and 15 bases from J, with 26 bases in between. The germline V gene has CDR1 LNHNV and CDR2 YYDKDF (reference sequence). The CDR3 is 15 residues long. In DNA, the CDR3 is TGTGCCACCAGCCGCTATCTAACGGAAGGGGCAAGACGGTTCTTC. Translated, it gives CATSRYLTEGARRFF.

The genes are TRBV3-1 (or the pseudogene TRBV3-2) and TRBJ2-1; perhaps TRBD1 as D (5 bases). CDR3 size: 14 residues. V was pared by 2 bases and J by 4 bases, with 9 bases between. Germline loops: CDR1 LGHDT, CDR2 YNNKEL (reference sequence). DNA for the CDR3: TGTGCCAGCAGCCAATCAGGGCCTTACAATGAGCAGTTCTTC. Translating it yields CASSQSGPYNEQFF.

The chain recombines TRBV5-1 with TRBJ2-7, with 8 nucleotides matching TRBD1. J was trimmed by 0 bases and V by 0 bases; bases with no gene match: 11. CDR1 is SGHRS, CDR2 YFSETQ, per germline. This CDR3 spans 18 amino acids. CDR3: CASSLGFRGQGRSYEQYF. CDR3 sequence (DNA): TGCGCCAGCAGCTTGGGATTTCGCGGACAGGGCCGCTCCTACGAGCAGTACTTC.